This TCR beta chain was sequenced in a study of HIV-infected patients and healthy controls. This clonotype has more than one count but fewer than ten. The CDR3 has 16 residues. With V trimmed by 2 bases and J by 6 bases, 12 bases remained unmatched. Germline-derived CDR1 and CDR2 are KGHSH and LQKENI. TCRdb fed the 5' RACE reads into MiXCR, producing one record per CDR3 protein. This sample yields 65,000 to 70,000 distinct CDR3 sequences, of which about 15% are seen a single time; approximately 5% belongs to the top ten. The sequence derives from a human donor in good health. Sequencing was carried out using CD4+ T cells from blood. The chain combines TRBV18 with TRBJ1-1; TRBD1 agrees at 7 bases. This chain's CDR3 is CASSPYPTGNGAEAFF. The CDR3, as DNA: TGTGCCAGCTCACCATACCCGACAGGGAATGGGGCTGAAGCTTTCTTT.